A single sample is the source of the 26 T cell receptor beta chains below, sequenced in a study of T cells in Graves' hyperthyroidism and ophthalmopathy. It was RNA transcripts that yielded the amplified TCR beta CDR3 regions. The primer set for the first-round RT-PCR of the TCR CDR3 was HTBI. TCRdb fed the multiplex PCR reads into MiXCR, producing one record per CDR3 protein. The sample contains roughly 600,000 distinct CDR3 sequences, 14% of which appear only once. Input material: blood. The receptors were gathered from a woman between 45 and 65 years old with Graves' ophthalmopathy.

This rearrangement joins TRBV28 to TRBJ2-1, with D possibly being TRBD1 (6 bases). The CDR3 covers 15 residues. Germline CDR1 reads MDHEN; CDR2 reads SYDVKM. Deletions cut 7 bases from V and 2 bases from J, with 15 bases between. CDR3 coding DNA: TGTGCCAGCATGATAATGGGGGCCACCTACAATGAGCAGTTCTTC. It is translated as CASMIMGATYNEQFF. Variable domain in full (rest from reference TRBV28 and TRBJ2-1): DVKVTQSSRYLVKRTGEKVFLECVQDMDHENMFWYRQDPGLGLRLIYFSYDVKMKEKGDIPEGYSVSREKKERFSLILESASTNQTSMYLCASMIMGATYNEQFFGPGTRLTVL.

V usage is TRBV9 and J usage is TRBJ2-1; 13 nucleotides agree with TRBD2. V trimming: 4 bases; J trimming: 4 bases; junction bases outside the gene matches: 11. Germline loops: CDR1 SGDLS, CDR2 YYNGEE. The CDR3 consists of 18 residues. CDR3 DNA sequence: TGTGCCAGCAGCCTAAGGACTAGCGGGAGAAGGGAGTACAATGAGCAGTTCTTC. As protein: CASSLRTSGRREYNEQFF. The full variable domain, in which reference TRBV9 and TRBJ2-1 provide the parts outside the CDR3, is DSGVTQTPKHLITATGQRVTLRCSPRSGDLSVYWYQQSLDQGLQFLIQYYNGEERAKGNILERFSAQQFPDLHSELNLSSLELGDSALYFCASSLRTSGRREYNEQFFGPGTRLTVL.

In the case of this clonotype: It may be a read error: a sequence one base away is much more abundant. V gene TRBV28 combines with J gene TRBJ1-3; D uncertain. Germline CDR1 MDHEN, CDR2 SYDVKM. This CDR3 spans 11 amino acids. DNA for the CDR3: TGTGTCAGCATGGATGGAAACACCATATATTTT. It yields the protein CVSMDGNTIYF.

The genes are TRBV27 and TRBJ1-1; no reliable D call. V lost 8 bases and J lost 1, with 5 bases in between. Germline-derived CDR1 and CDR2 are MNHEY and SMNVEV (reference sequence). There are 11 residues in the CDR3. The CDR3 loop is CASQKNTEAFF. The CDR3 coding sequence is TGTGCCAGCCAAAAGAACACTGAAGCTTTCTTT.

The table lists this clonotype with many counts. The chain employs TRBV7-9 and TRBJ2-1; D is tentatively TRBD1 or TRBD2 (6 bases each). The V end lost 0 bases, the J end lost 6 bases, and 12 bases lay between the germline ends. Germline assignment: CDR1 SEHNR and CDR2 FQNEAQ (reference sequence). The CDR3 loop spans 15 amino acids. CDR3 residues: CASSLAGGLTNEQFF. DNA of the CDR3: TGTGCCAGCAGCTTAGCCGGGGGCCTTACCAATGAGCAGTTCTTC.

This clonotype has a count of ten or more. The rearrangement joins TRBV20-1 to TRBJ2-1; a weak D match, TRBD1 (5 bases). V gave up 7 bases and J gave up 6 bases, with 13 bases separating them. The CDR3 extends over 12 amino acids. Germline V gene lookup returns CDR1 DFQATT and CDR2 SNEGSKA (reference sequence). Here the CDR3 DNA reads TGCAGTGGCTCACAGGAATTCAATGAGCAGTTCTTC. Translated: CSGSQEFNEQFF.

V and J are TRBV4-3 and TRBJ1-5; 7 bases fit TRBD1. The germline V gene has CDR1 LGHNA and CDR2 YSLEER. The J segment lost 7 bases and the V segment lost 1 base, leaving 13 bases of the junction unmatched. The CDR3 runs 17 residues. CDR3 in amino acids: CASSQGPSTGFTQPQHF. For the CDR3, the DNA is TGCGCCAGCAGCCAAGGACCCTCGACAGGGTTCACCCAGCCCCAGCATTTT.

This clonotype has ten or more counts. The chain links TRBV7-2 to TRBJ2-3; no firm D call. Trimming took 4 bases from V and 3 from J, leaving 11 bases between them. This CDR3 has 14 residues. Germline V gene sequence: CDR1 SGHTA, CDR2 FQGNSA. DNA for the CDR3: TGTGCCAGCAGCTCCCTCCGATTAACAGATACGCAGTATTTT. It codes for CASSSLRLTDTQYF.

There are a few counts of this clonotype. This chain uses TRBV29-1 with TRBJ2-2; possible D gene TRBD1, 5 bases. The CDR3 is made up of 11 amino acids. CDR1 SQVTM and CDR2 ANQGSEA come from the germline V gene. Trimming shortened V by 4 bases and J by 6 bases, and 6 bases separated the two germline ends. The CDR3 DNA follows: TGCAGCGTTGTGACAGCCGGGGAGCTGTTTTTT. Translated: CSVVTAGELFF.

Many counts were recorded for this clonotype. The chain uses TRBV7-9 and TRBJ2-3; 8 bases align to TRBD1. The trim removed 4 bases at V and 1 base at J, leaving 4 bases unmatched. The CDR3 has 15 amino acids. From germline, CDR1 is SEHNR and CDR2 FQNEAQ (reference sequence). The CDR3 sequence is CASSSDRAGTDTQYF. Written as DNA, the CDR3 is TGTGCCAGCAGCTCGGACAGGGCGGGCACAGATACGCAGTATTTT.

This clonotype was counted many times. This chain joins TRBV5-1 and TRBJ2-7; 7 nucleotides align to TRBD1. The CDR3 sequence is 16 residues long. Germline CDR1 is SGHRS and CDR2 is YFSETQ. V lost 0 bases to trimming and J lost 0 bases; unmatched junction nucleotides: 6. The CDR3 nucleotides are TGCGCCAGCAGCTTGGGATGGACAGGTAGCTCCTACGAGCAGTACTTC. Its protein is CASSLGWTGSSYEQYF.

The J gene is TRBJ1-2, the V gene TRBV3-1; D is undetermined. There are 11 residues in the CDR3. Germline CDR1 reads LGHDT; CDR2 reads YNNKEL (reference sequence). Trimming stripped 2 bases from V and 8 bases from J, with 6 bases between. The CDR3 DNA follows: TGTGCCAGCAGCCAAAGTCACGGCTACACCTTC. This sequence encodes CASSQSHGYTF. Full variable domain (remainder filled in from reference TRBV3-1 and TRBJ1-2): DTAVSQTPKYLVTQMGNDKSIKCEQNLGHDTMYWYKQDSKKFLKIMFSYNNKELIINETVPNRFSPKSPDKAHLNLHINSLELGDSAVYFCASSQSHGYTFGSGTRLTVV.

The rearrangement uses TRBV20-1 and TRBJ2-5; D is unresolved. Trimming removed 2 bases at V and 2 bases at J, with 12 bases between. CDR3 length: 14 amino acids. The germline V gene has CDR1 DFQATT and CDR2 SNEGSKA (reference sequence). The CDR3 DNA sequence: TGCAGTGCTAGAATTAGGATAGGGCAAGAGACCCAGTACTTC. The encoded protein is CSARIRIGQETQYF.

This clonotype was seen repeatedly, ten times or more. The chain recombines TRBV28 with TRBJ2-7; D possibly corresponds to TRBD2 (6 bases). Germline CDR1 MDHEN, CDR2 SYDVKM. The V end was cut by 4 bases, the J end by 5 bases, with 21 bases between. The CDR3 length is 16 residues. The CDR3 spells CASSSLSREPLHEQYF. The CDR3 coding sequence is TGTGCCAGCAGTTCCTTGAGTCGGGAGCCTCTCCACGAGCAGTACTTC.

In this sample, this clonotype turned up many times. This rearrangement joins TRBV7-9 to TRBJ2-1; D is possibly TRBD2 (6 bases). From germline, CDR1 is SEHNR and CDR2 FQNEAQ (reference sequence). With 6 bases removed from V and 6 bases from J, the gap between germline ends came to 18 bases. The CDR3 sequence is 15 residues long. CDR3 region: CASRTYPGERNEQFF. CDR3 sequence (DNA): TGTGCCAGCAGAACGTATCCGGGGGAACGCAATGAGCAGTTCTTC.

This clonotype was seen many times. This chain connects TRBV12-3 or TRBV12-4 to TRBJ2-1; 9 positions agree with TRBD1. Trimming at V came to 6 bases and at J to 6 bases, leaving 6 bases not matched to a gene. The CDR3 totals 14 residues. The CDR3 loop is CASRIGQGINEQFF. CDR3 DNA: TGTGCCAGCAGAATCGGACAGGGGATCAATGAGCAGTTCTTC.

This clonotype was seen a handful of times. The V call is TRBV20-1, the J call TRBJ2-1; perhaps TRBD2 as D (6 bases). V shed 0 bases and J shed 4 bases, with 31 bases lying between them. Germline CDR1 DFQATT, CDR2 SNEGSKA (reference sequence). This CDR3 is built from 21 residues. The CDR3 nucleotides read TGCAGTGCTAGAGATATGAGCCGGGAGTCGCTTTATTTCATATCGTACAATGAGCAGTTCTTC. This gives the protein CSARDMSRESLYFISYNEQFF.

This clonotype was detected ten times or more. CDR3 region: CASSLALSGEQFF. CDR3 nucleotides: TGTGCCAGCAGCTTAGCGCTTAGCGGGGAGCAGTTCTTC. The gene calls are TRBV7-6 and TRBJ2-1; 7 bases map to TRBD2. The CDR3 has 13 residues. CDR1 is SGHVS, CDR2 FNYEAQ, per germline. V shed 0 bases, J shed 10 bases, and the junction held 3 bases outside the gene matches.

The table lists this clonotype with many counts. The V call is TRBV30, the J call TRBJ1-4; D is unresolved. The CDR3 extends over 15 amino acids. CDR1 is GTSNPN and CDR2 is SVGIG in the germline V gene (reference sequence). Deletions cut 0 bases from V and 5 bases from J, with 13 bases between. The CDR3 DNA is TGTGCCTGGAGTGTCATTGAGAGGGTGAATGAAAAACTGTTTTTT. As protein: CAWSVIERVNEKLFF.

This clonotype was counted many times. The chain uses TRBV28 and TRBJ2-2; 9 bases fit TRBD2. The V segment lost 5 bases and the J segment 4 bases; nucleotides outside the gene matches: 5. This CDR3 comprises 15 residues. Germline CDR1 MDHEN, CDR2 SYDVKM. CDR3 residues: CASSQSGRFTGELFF. The CDR3, as DNA: TGTGCCAGCAGTCAAAGCGGGAGGTTCACCGGGGAGCTGTTTTTT.

This clonotype was observed a handful of times. This chain links TRBV29-1 with TRBJ1-2; TRBD1 matches 10 bases. CDR1 and CDR2 (germline): SQVTM, ANQGSEA. V trimming: 2 bases; J trimming: 3 bases; junction bases outside the gene matches: 3. The CDR3 loop spans 14 amino acids. CDR3: CSVERQGAHYGYTF. The DNA of the CDR3 is TGCAGCGTTGAAAGACAGGGGGCCCACTATGGCTACACCTTC.

This clonotype has a handful of counts. V and J are TRBV7-3 and TRBJ2-2; D remains ambiguous. Germline CDR1 is SGHTA and CDR2 is FQGTGA. CDR3 length equals 15 residues. The ends were cut back, 1 base at V and 5 bases at J, with 11 bases in the middle. This CDR3 reads CASSLIVGLTGELFF. CDR3 nucleotide sequence: TGTGCCAGCAGCTTAATTGTAGGATTAACCGGGGAGCTGTTTTTT.

This clonotype was seen a few times. V gene TRBV19 combines with J gene TRBJ2-1; 12 nucleotides line up with TRBD2. The germline V gene encodes CDR1 LNHDA and CDR2 SQIVND (reference sequence). With 10 bases clipped from V and 14 bases from J, the junction kept 12 bases outside the gene matches. The CDR3 runs to 13 residues. The CDR3 nucleotides read TGTGCCACTAGACTAGCGGGAGTGGCATCTAAGTTCTTC. This sequence encodes CATRLAGVASKFF. Complete variable domain (other parts from reference TRBV19 and TRBJ2-1): DGGITQSPKYLFRKEGQNVTLSCEQNLNHDAMYWYRQDPGQGLRLIYYSQIVNDFQKGDIAEGYSVSREKKESFPLTVTSAQKNPTAFYLCATRLAGVASKFFGPGTRLTVL.

This clonotype was counted a few times. The chain carries TRBV18 and TRBJ2-5; TRBD1 might be the D (7 bases). CDR3 length: 16 residues. Per the germline V gene, CDR1 is KGHSH and CDR2 is LQKENI. V was trimmed by 2 bases and J by 1 base, leaving 14 bases between them. CDR3 DNA: TGTGCCAGCTCACCAGAAGGAGGGGGCCTCCAAGAGACCCAGTACTTC. Translating gives CASSPEGGGLQETQYF.

The chain joins TRBV9 to TRBJ2-1; 7 nucleotides match TRBD2. The CDR3 extends over 15 amino acids. Losses at the gene ends were 5 bases for V and 0 bases for J; bases not matched to a gene: 5. CDR1 is SGDLS and CDR2 is YYNGEE in the germline V gene. The CDR3 DNA follows: TGTGCCAGCAGTAATAGCGGGCCCTCCTACAATGAGCAGTTCTTC. Its protein product is CASSNSGPSYNEQFF.

The table lists this clonotype with many counts. The V call is TRBV7-2, the J call TRBJ1-6; no reliable D call. The CDR3 is made up of 12 amino acids. The germline CDR1 and CDR2 sequences are SGHTA and FQGNSA. Trimming removed 5 bases from V and 8 bases from J, with 7 bases in between. The CDR3 loop reads CASSLTDSPLHF. CDR3 coding DNA: TGTGCCAGCAGCCTAACAGATTCACCCCTCCACTTT.